Shown below are 9 T cell receptor beta chains from a single sample sequenced in a study of cytomegalovirus exposure and HLA in healthy donors. The PCR made use of 60 Vbeta and 13 Jbeta primers. TCRdb keeps only in-frame clones here, not all; method: immunoSEQ multiplex PCR. The data show more than 95,000 clones, around 78% seen once. The sample consisted of PBMCs. The receptor source for this set is a man over 45 in good health and CMV-seronegative.

This chain uses TRBV28 with TRBJ1-5, with D perhaps matching TRBD1 (5 bases). This CDR3 spans 12 amino acids. Germline V gene sequence: CDR1 MDHEN, CDR2 SYDVKM. Trimming left V 5 bases short and J 6 bases short, with 8 bases between. DNA of the CDR3: TGTGCCAGCAGTCTCAGGGTTCAGCCCCAGCATTTT. Its protein is CASSLRVQPQHF.

Turning to this clone: The same CDR3 is also encoded by other DNA sequences in this sample. This rearrangement joins TRBV7-2 to TRBJ2-1; the D gene is possibly TRBD2 (7 bases). V shed 1 base and J shed 4 bases, with 11 bases lying between them. The CDR3 has 15 residues. Germline V gene sequence: CDR1 SGHTA, CDR2 FQGNSA. CDR3 DNA sequence: TGTGCCAGCAGCTTAGAAAGGGGGGGATACAATGAGCAGTTCTTC. Protein product: CASSLERGGYNEQFF.

The chain employs TRBV5-1 and TRBJ2-2; 7 bases align to TRBD1. V lost 5 bases to trimming and J lost 4 bases; unmatched junction nucleotides: 11. The CDR3 spans 16 residues. The germline CDR1 and CDR2 sequences are SGHRS and YFSETQ. The DNA for the CDR3 is TGCGCCAGCAGGCAACGACAGGGAGAGGGCACCGGGGAGCTGTTTTTT. Translating gives CASRQRQGEGTGELFF. The full variable domain, with the rest looked up from reference TRBV5-1 and TRBJ2-2, is KAGVTQTPRYLIKTRGQQVTLSCSPISGHRSVSWYQQTPGQGLQFLFEYFSETQRNKGNFPGRFSGRQFSNSRSEMNVSTLELGDSALYLCASRQRQGEGTGELFFGEGSRLTVL.

This clone was recorded a few times. The chain combines TRBV4-2 with TRBJ2-1; maybe TRBD1 (6 bases). Trimming took off 1 base at V and 5 bases at J, with 15 bases between the two ends. The CDR3 loop spans 16 amino acids. Per germline, CDR1 LGHNA and CDR2 YNFKEQ. CDR3 protein: CASSQASVRGNNEQFF. The CDR3 DNA follows: TGTGCCAGCAGCCAAGCCAGTGTGAGGGGGAACAATGAGCAGTTCTTC.

The sample holds a few counts of this clone. The CDR3 coding sequence is TGTGCCAGCAGCGGACGGGACAGTTACTATGGCTACACCTTC. As protein: CASSGRDSYYGYTF. The V and J genes are TRBV7-2 and TRBJ1-2; TRBD1 matches 7 bases. With V trimmed by 5 bases and J by 3 bases, 6 bases remained unmatched. The CDR3 consists of 14 residues. Germline loops: CDR1 SGHTA, CDR2 FQGNSA.

This clone was counted a single time. The genes are TRBV7-2 and TRBJ1-4, with 8 bases lining up with TRBD1. Germline loops: CDR1 SGHTA, CDR2 FQGNSA. Trimming cost V 7 bases and J 3 bases; bases outside gene matches: 7. The CDR3 runs to 15 residues. In DNA form, the CDR3 reads TGTGCCAGCACCCGAGGACAGGGCCCTAATGAAAAACTGTTTTTT. This encodes CASTRGQGPNEKLFF.

CDR3 amino acids: CASSMPWAGGSSEQFF. As DNA, the CDR3 is TGTGCCAGCAGCATGCCATGGGCGGGGGGGTCCAGTGAGCAGTTCTTC. V and J are TRBV7-2 and TRBJ2-1; 9 bases match TRBD2. CDR1 is SGHTA and CDR2 is FQGNSA in the germline V gene. The CDR3 has 16 residues. V lost 5 bases to trimming and J lost 9 bases; unmatched junction nucleotides: 14.

This clone was seen just once. This chain links TRBV5-6 with TRBJ2-5; D may be TRBD2 (6 bases). The CDR3 is 14 amino acids. Trimming took off 6 bases at V and 5 bases at J, with 17 bases between the two ends. Germline lookup yields CDR1 SGHDT and CDR2 YYEEEE. The CDR3 DNA reads TGTGCCAGCAAGAGGGACTCACAATTCGAGACCCAGTACTTC. It translates to CASKRDSQFETQYF.

Here the CDR3 reads CASSQGQDSPLHF. As DNA, the CDR3 is TGTGCCAGCAGCCAAGGCCAGGATTCACCCCTCCACTTT. V usage is TRBV4-2 and J usage is TRBJ1-6; D unresolved. The V end lost 1 base, the J end lost 8 bases, and 6 bases lay between the germline ends. The germline CDR1 and CDR2 sequences are LGHNA and YNFKEQ. The CDR3 length is 13 residues.